This TCR beta chain was identified during a study of T cell changes during pregnancy in multiple sclerosis. Assay: immunoSEQ multiplex PCR; the TCRdb copy retains only in-frame clones and omits some. The table includes roughly 120,000 clones, about 94% detected once. The CDR3 is made up of 14 amino acids. V lost 6 bases and J lost 2; bases outside the gene matches: 5. CDR1 is SNHLY and CDR2 is FYNNEI in the germline V gene. The material sequenced was peripheral blood, taken in the third trimester of pregnancy. This receptor was taken from a female donor with multiple sclerosis, enrolled in a pregnancy study. The rearrangement joins TRBV2 to TRBJ2-3; 7 nucleotides agree with TRBD2. CDR3 coding DNA: TGTGCCAGCAGCATGGGGGGGGTCACAGATACGCAGTATTTT. This encodes CASSMGGVTDTQYF.